This TCR beta chain derives from a study of identical twins. To note about this clonotype: Antigen: not known.

Findings and caveats of the study: Modeled out-of-frame TCR alpha sharing in monozygotic twins fell below observed levels.

V was pared by 6 bases and J by 0 bases, with 8 bases between. Germline assignment: CDR1 SNHLY and CDR2 FYNNEI. This CDR3 comprises 13 residues. In TCRdb, the 5' RACE reads were re-called with MiXCR into one record per CDR3 protein. Of 500,000 to 650,000 distinct CDR3 sequences in the sample, around 22% were seen once. In addition, the sample was reused for a study of yellow fever vaccine responses in identical twins.

The J gene is TRBJ1-1, the V gene TRBV2; D perhaps matches TRBD1 (5 bases). Input material: CD4+ T cells sorted from blood. The sequence derives from a woman aged 18 to 35 in good health. CDR3 sequence: CASSRDLNTEAFF. CDR3 coding DNA: TGTGCCAGCAGCAGGGACCTGAACACTGAAGCTTTCTTT.